This T cell receptor (beta chain) was identified during a study of blood T cell repertoires in COVID-19. In its sample, this clone was seen once. A read error may produce the germline difference seen at one junction end. Here immunoSEQ multiplex PCR was the method, and the copy in TCRdb shows in-frame clones only, minus some. The data hold a few hundred thousand clones, with 88% observed a single time. Cohort 3 recovered donors had two negative PCRs, clearance, or symptom resolution. The CDR3 is 14 residues long. Germline V gene data show CDR1 as SSHAT and CDR2 as FNYEAQ (reference sequence). The receptor was derived from a woman between 18 and 30 years old who had recovered from COVID-19. The sequenced sample consisted of PBMCs or T cells enriched from blood (not recorded which). The rearrangement joins TRBV7-7 to TRBJ2-2; a possible D gene is TRBD1 (6 bases). The CDR3 nucleotides are TGTGCTAGCAGCGCCAAACAGGGCCCCGGGGAGCTGTTTTTT. Translation gives CASSAKQGPGELFF. Complete variable domain (other parts from reference TRBV7-7 and TRBJ2-2): GAGVSQSPRYKVTKRGQDVTLRCDPISSHATLYWYQQALGQGPEFLTYFNYEAQPDKSGLPSDRFSAERPEGSISTLTIQRTEQRDSAMYRCASSAKQGPGELFFGEGSRLTVL.